This T cell receptor beta chain was found in a study of blood T cell repertoires in COVID-19. At the level of the study: Italy, Spain and the United States were the sources of the convalescent and acute COVID-19 samples. Nucleic acid was either cDNA or gDNA, and it came from T cells, B-cell-depleted T cells, or PBMCs.

Original processing methods: Reference gene primer amplification yielded estimated nucleated cell counts. Some clones are missing from TCRdb's copy, which holds only in-frame ones; the method was immunoSEQ multiplex PCR. Clone size and the V and J calls come from that table; the DNA yielded D and trimming. The data show roughly 300,000 clones, around 86% seen once. Germline CDR1 MNHEY, CDR2 SVGAGI. This CDR3 has 13 amino acids. The V gene end was trimmed by 5 bases and the J gene end by 5 bases; junction bases not matched to a gene: 5. Material for sequencing was peripheral blood. This clonotype originated in a woman aged 55-69 years with active or convalescent COVID-19. The V gene is TRBV6-5, the J gene TRBJ1-2; 7 positions agree with TRBD1. The chain's CDR3 is CASSMDRSYGYTF. The CDR3, as DNA: TGTGCCAGCAGTATGGACAGGAGTTATGGCTACACCTTC.